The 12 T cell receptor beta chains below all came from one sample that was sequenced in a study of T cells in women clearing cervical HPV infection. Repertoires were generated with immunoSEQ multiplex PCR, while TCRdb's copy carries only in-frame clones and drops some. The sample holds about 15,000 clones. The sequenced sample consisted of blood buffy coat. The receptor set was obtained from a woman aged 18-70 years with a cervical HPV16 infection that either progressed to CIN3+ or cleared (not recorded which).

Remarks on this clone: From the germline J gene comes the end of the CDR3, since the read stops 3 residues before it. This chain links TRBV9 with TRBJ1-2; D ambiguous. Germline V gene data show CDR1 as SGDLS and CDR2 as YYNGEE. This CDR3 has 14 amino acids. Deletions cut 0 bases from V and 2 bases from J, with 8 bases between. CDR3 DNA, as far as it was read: TGTGCCAGCAGCGTAGGACTTTTAAACTATGGC. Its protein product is CASSVGLLNYG. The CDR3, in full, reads CASSVGLLNYGYTF. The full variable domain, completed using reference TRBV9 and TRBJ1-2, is DSGVTQTPKHLITATGQRVTLRCSPRSGDLSVYWYQQSLDQGLQFLIQYYNGEERAKGNILERFSAQQFPDLHSELNLSSLELGDSALYFCASSVGLLNYGYTFGSGTRLTVV.

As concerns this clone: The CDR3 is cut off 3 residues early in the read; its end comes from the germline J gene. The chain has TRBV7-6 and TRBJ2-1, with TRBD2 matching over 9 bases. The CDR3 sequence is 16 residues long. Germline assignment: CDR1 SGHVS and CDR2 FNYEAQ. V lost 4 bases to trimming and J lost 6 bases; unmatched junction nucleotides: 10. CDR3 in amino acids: CASSYKAGGPLNEQFF. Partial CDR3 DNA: TGTGCCAGCAGCTATAAGGCGGGAGGGCCTCTCAATGAG.

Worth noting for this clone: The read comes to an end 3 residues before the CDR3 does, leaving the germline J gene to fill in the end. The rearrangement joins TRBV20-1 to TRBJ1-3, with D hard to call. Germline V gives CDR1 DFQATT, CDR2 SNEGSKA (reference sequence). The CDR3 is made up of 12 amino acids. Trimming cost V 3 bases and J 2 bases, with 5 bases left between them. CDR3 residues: CSASQAGNTIYF. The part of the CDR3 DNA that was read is TGCAGTGCTAGTCAGGCTGGAAACACC.

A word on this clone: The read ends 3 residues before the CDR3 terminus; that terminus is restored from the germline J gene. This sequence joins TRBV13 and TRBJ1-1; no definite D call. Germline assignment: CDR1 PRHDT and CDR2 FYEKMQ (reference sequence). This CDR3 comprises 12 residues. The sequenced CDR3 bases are TGTGCCAGCAGCCCCCGACTATCGAAA. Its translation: CASSPRLSK. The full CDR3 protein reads CASSPRLSKAFF.

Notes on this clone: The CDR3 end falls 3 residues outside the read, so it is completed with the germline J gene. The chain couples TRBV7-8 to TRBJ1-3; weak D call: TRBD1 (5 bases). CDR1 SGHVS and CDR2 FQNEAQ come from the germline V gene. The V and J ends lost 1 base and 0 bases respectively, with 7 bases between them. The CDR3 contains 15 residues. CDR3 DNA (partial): TGTGCCAGCAGCTTAGACAGGCCCTCTGGAAACACC. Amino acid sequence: CASSLDRPSGNT. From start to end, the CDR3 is CASSLDRPSGNTIYF.

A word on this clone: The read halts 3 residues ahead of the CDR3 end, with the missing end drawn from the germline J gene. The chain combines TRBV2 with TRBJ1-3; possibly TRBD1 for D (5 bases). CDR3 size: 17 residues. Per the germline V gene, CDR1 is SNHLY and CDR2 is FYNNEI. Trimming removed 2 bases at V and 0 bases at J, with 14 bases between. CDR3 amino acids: CASSERVPGGSGNTIYF. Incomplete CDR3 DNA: TGTGCCAGCAGTGAACGGGTCCCGGGGGGCTCTGGAAACACC.

The part of the CDR3 DNA that was read is TGTGCCAGTAGTATCGCCGAGAGGGGGCTCTACGAG. Translation: CASSIAERGLYE. Given in full, the CDR3 is CASSIAERGLYEQYF. The rearrangement links TRBV19 to TRBJ2-7, with 7 bases lining up with TRBD1. The read is 3 residues too short to cover the CDR3 end, so that end is filled in from the germline J gene. V was pared by 3 bases and J by 3 bases, with 8 bases of the junction left unmatched. CDR3 length equals 15 residues. Germline CDR1 reads LNHDA; CDR2 reads SQIVND (reference sequence).

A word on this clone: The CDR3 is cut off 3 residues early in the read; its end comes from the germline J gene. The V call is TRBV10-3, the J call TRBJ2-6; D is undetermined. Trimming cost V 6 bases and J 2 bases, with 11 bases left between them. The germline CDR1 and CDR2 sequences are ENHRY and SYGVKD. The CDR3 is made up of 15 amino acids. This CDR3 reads CAISLQPPGANVLTF. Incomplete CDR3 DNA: TGTGCCATCAGCCTACAGCCTCCTGGGGCCAACGTC.

CDR3 amino acids: CASSQRGGNTGELFF. The sequenced part of the CDR3 DNA is TGTGCCAGCTCACAACGGGGAGGGAACACCGGGGAG. V usage is TRBV18 and J usage is TRBJ2-2, with D tentatively TRBD2 (6 bases). The read falls 3 residues short of the CDR3 end, and the missing part is taken from the germline J gene. The ends were cut back, 4 bases at V and 1 base at J, with 10 bases in the middle. The CDR3 totals 15 residues. Looked up from germline, CDR1 is KGHSH and CDR2 is LQKENI.

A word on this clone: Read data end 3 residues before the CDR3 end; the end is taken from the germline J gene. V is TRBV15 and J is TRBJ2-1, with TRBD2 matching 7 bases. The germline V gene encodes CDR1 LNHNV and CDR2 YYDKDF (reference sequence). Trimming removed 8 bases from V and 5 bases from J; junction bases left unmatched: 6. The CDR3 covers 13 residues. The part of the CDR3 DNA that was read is TGTGCCACCGGGACGGGGGGACACAATGAG. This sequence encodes CATGTGGHNE. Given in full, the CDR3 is CATGTGGHNEQFF.

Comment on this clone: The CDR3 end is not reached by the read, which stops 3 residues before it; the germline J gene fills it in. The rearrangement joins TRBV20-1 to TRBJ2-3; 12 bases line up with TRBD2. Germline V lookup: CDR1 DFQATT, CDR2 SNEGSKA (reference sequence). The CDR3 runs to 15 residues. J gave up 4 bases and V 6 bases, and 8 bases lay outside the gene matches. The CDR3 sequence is CSAFRLAGDPDTQYF. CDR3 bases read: TGCAGTGCGTTTCGACTAGCGGGGGATCCAGATACG.

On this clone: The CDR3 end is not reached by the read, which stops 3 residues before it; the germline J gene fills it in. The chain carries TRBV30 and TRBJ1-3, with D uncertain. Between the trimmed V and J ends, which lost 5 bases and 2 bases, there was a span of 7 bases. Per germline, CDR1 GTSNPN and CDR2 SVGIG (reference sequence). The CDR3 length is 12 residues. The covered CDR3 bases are TGTGCCTGGCGGACTACTGGAAACACC. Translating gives CAWRTTGNT. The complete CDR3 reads CAWRTTGNTIYF.